This entry lists 22 T cell receptor beta chains sequenced from one sample in a study of somatic mutations in cytotoxic T cells in rheumatoid arthritis. TCRdb's copy holds only in-frame clones and misses some; the assay was immunoSEQ multiplex PCR. The sample lists 6,000 to 7,500 clones; 80% to 90% were seen once. The source material was CD8+ T cells sorted from blood. The receptors shown here come from a woman in her 70s with rheumatoid arthritis.

The rearrangement uses TRBV5-4 and TRBJ2-1; 11 bases are a match to TRBD2. CDR3 length: 17 residues. Germline values: CDR1 SGHNT, CDR2 YYREEE (reference sequence). With V trimmed by 0 bases and J by 6 bases, 8 bases remained unmatched. This chain's CDR3 is CASSLGGLAGGFNEQFF. The CDR3 region has the DNA TGTGCCAGCAGCTTGGGGGGTCTAGCGGGAGGATTCAATGAGCAGTTCTTC.

The chain is built from TRBV6-1 and TRBJ1-1; D is undetermined. Deletions cut 4 bases from V and 4 bases from J, with 16 bases between. The CDR3 totals 15 residues. Germline lookup yields CDR1 MNHNS and CDR2 SASEGT. The CDR3 sequence: CASSVFDTVGTEAFF. The CDR3 nucleotides read TGTGCCAGCAGTGTGTTTGACACCGTCGGCACTGAAGCTTTCTTT.

This chain links TRBV29-1 with TRBJ2-3, with D unresolved. There are 14 residues in the CDR3. V lost 4 bases and J lost 1, with 12 bases in between. CDR1 is SQVTM and CDR2 is ANQGSEA in the germline V gene. The CDR3 sequence: CSVAMADGTDTQYF. Here the CDR3 DNA reads TGCAGCGTTGCGATGGCGGATGGCACAGATACGCAGTATTTT.

The chain couples TRBV27 to TRBJ2-1; TRBD1 matches at 7 bases. The ends lost 1 base at V and 9 bases at J; junction bases unmatched: 6. The CDR3 loop spans 14 amino acids. Germline lookup yields CDR1 MNHEY and CDR2 SMNVEV (reference sequence). The CDR3 region has the DNA TGTGCCAGCAGTTTATGGAAGGGGGCGGGTGAGCAGTTCTTC. This gives the protein CASSLWKGAGEQFF.

This clone was found once. The chain has TRBV19 and TRBJ2-7; perhaps TRBD1 as D (6 bases). Trimming shortened V by 0 bases and J by 2 bases, and 11 bases separated the two germline ends. Germline values: CDR1 LNHDA, CDR2 SQIVND (reference sequence). CDR3 length: 15 amino acids. The CDR3 sequence: CASSIDGTPTYEQYF. For the CDR3, the DNA is TGTGCCAGTAGTATAGATGGGACACCAACCTACGAGCAGTACTTC. Full variable domain (rest looked up from reference TRBV19 and TRBJ2-7): DGGITQSPKYLFRKEGQNVTLSCEQNLNHDAMYWYRQDPGQGLRLIYYSQIVNDFQKGDIAEGYSVSREKKESFPLTVTSAQKNPTAFYLCASSIDGTPTYEQYFGPGTRLTVT.

The chain recombines TRBV7-6 with TRBJ2-7, with TRBD1 matching 8 bases. The CDR3 totals 14 residues. Unmatched junction bases numbered 3, after V lost 1 base and J lost 4 bases. Germline V gene data show CDR1 as SGHVS and CDR2 as FNYEAQ. This CDR3 reads CASSLVDRGYEQYF. The CDR3 coding sequence is TGTGCCAGCAGCTTAGTTGACAGGGGATACGAGCAGTACTTC.

The rearrangement uses TRBV10-1 and TRBJ2-5; 9 positions match TRBD1. The CDR3 is 15 amino acids. Germline CDR1 WNHNN, CDR2 SYGVQD (reference sequence). After removal of 3 bases from V and 5 bases from J, the junction contained 7 bases not matched to a gene. The CDR3 loop reads CASSDGGQGLETQYF. DNA of the CDR3: TGCGCCAGCAGTGATGGGGGACAGGGCCTCGAGACCCAGTACTTC.

The CDR3 DNA reads as TGCAGCGTTTTCGCAGGGACAGACTATGGCTACACCTTC. This translates into CSVFAGTDYGYTF. V usage is TRBV29-1 and J usage is TRBJ1-2, with 7 bases aligning to TRBD1. V lost 5 bases, J lost 3 bases, and 6 bases stayed unmatched. The CDR3 runs to 13 residues. Germline loops: CDR1 SQVTM, CDR2 ANQGSEA.

This clone appeared a few times. The chain uses TRBV5-6 and TRBJ1-2; 8 positions agree with TRBD1. V was clipped by 4 bases and J by 8 bases; unmatched bases: 7. The CDR3 spans 13 residues. The germline V gene encodes CDR1 SGHDT and CDR2 YYEEEE. CDR3 amino acids: CASSPGQGRGYTF. In DNA, the CDR3 is TGTGCCAGCAGCCCCGGACAGGGTCGAGGCTACACCTTC.

The chain is built from TRBV7-9 and TRBJ2-1; 9 bases are a match to TRBD1. This CDR3 region has 11 residues. CDR1 and CDR2 (germline): SEHNR, FQNEAQ (reference sequence). V was pared by 1 base and J by 15 bases, with 1 base of the junction left unmatched. CDR3 DNA: TGTGCCAGCAGCTTAGGGGACAGGGTGTTCTTC. This sequence encodes CASSLGDRVFF.

The V and J genes are TRBV6-6 and TRBJ1-1; no clear D. CDR3 length: 12 residues. Trimming shortened V by 10 bases and J by 1 base, and 10 bases separated the two germline ends. Germline V gene sequence: CDR1 MNHNY, CDR2 SVGAGI (reference sequence). The CDR3 loop is CATRLGNTEAFF. In DNA form, the CDR3 reads TGTGCCACGAGGCTTGGGAACACTGAAGCTTTCTTT.

V gene TRBV7-9 combines with J gene TRBJ2-1; no reliable D call. V was trimmed by 1 base and J by 8 bases, leaving 3 bases between them. Germline V CDR1 and CDR2: SEHNR, FQNEAQ (reference sequence). CDR3 length: 11 residues. CDR3 sequence: CASSLGDEQFF. The CDR3 bases are TGTGCCAGCAGCTTAGGCGATGAGCAGTTCTTC. Full variable domain (rest looked up from reference TRBV7-9 and TRBJ2-1): DTGVSQNPRHKITKRGQNVTFRCDPISEHNRLYWYRQTLGQGPEFLTYFQNEAQLEKSRLLSDRFSAERPKGSFSTLEIQRTEQGDSAMYLCASSLGDEQFFGPGTRLTVL.

The V call is TRBV7-8, the J call TRBJ2-7; 8 bases match TRBD2. The CDR3 has 15 residues. Trimming took 3 bases from V and 5 from J; bases not matched to a gene: 9. Germline-derived CDR1 and CDR2 are SGHVS and FQNEAQ. This chain's CDR3 is CASSFPGLGAHEQYF. The CDR3, as DNA: TGTGCCAGCAGCTTCCCGGGACTAGGGGCCCACGAGCAGTACTTC.

The rearrangement links TRBV11-3 to TRBJ2-5, with a tentative D call TRBD2 (5 bases). The J call is uncertain, as TRBJ2-7 better fits the DNA end. This CDR3 region has 15 residues. Germline CDR1 SGHNT, CDR2 YENEEA. The DNA for the CDR3 is TGTGCCAGCAGCTTACTACGGGATCGAGCCTACGAGCAGTACTTC. This sequence encodes CASSLLRDRAYEQYF.

This clone was observed a single time. The genes are TRBV7-2 and TRBJ1-2; no clear D. The CDR3 consists of 15 residues. V was cut by 1 base and J by 6 bases, with 15 bases left in between. CDR1 and CDR2 from the germline V gene are SGHTA and FQGNSA. CDR3 in amino acids: CASSLVGGIGDGYTF. As DNA, the CDR3 is TGTGCCAGCAGCTTAGTGGGAGGGATTGGGGATGGCTACACCTTC.

This clone was found a few times. V is TRBV6-6 and J is TRBJ1-5; D is unclear. Germline V gene lookup returns CDR1 MNHNY and CDR2 SVGAGI (reference sequence). V was shortened by 4 bases and J by 0 bases, with 13 bases between the two germline ends. This CDR3 comprises 16 residues. The CDR3 loop reads CASSFRTEYSNQPQHF. CDR3 sequence (DNA): TGTGCCAGCAGTTTTCGAACAGAGTATAGCAATCAGCCCCAGCATTTT.

The rearrangement links TRBV2 to TRBJ2-7; D is possibly TRBD1 (6 bases). Trimming removed 7 bases at V and 3 bases at J, with 16 bases between. The CDR3 consists of 14 residues. The germline V gene encodes CDR1 SNHLY and CDR2 FYNNEI. Written as DNA, the CDR3 is TGTGCCAGCACAGGGGACATCGGAGACTACGAGCAGTACTTC. This gives the protein CASTGDIGDYEQYF.

V is TRBV7-6 and J is TRBJ2-3, with D possibly TRBD1 on 5 matching bases. V gave up 2 bases and J gave up 2 bases, with 11 bases separating them. Germline CDR1 SGHVS, CDR2 FNYEAQ. The CDR3 consists of 15 residues. DNA of the CDR3: TGTGCCAGCAGCTTAAGGCTGGGGCACACAGATACGCAGTATTTT. Amino acids: CASSLRLGHTDTQYF.

The chain links TRBV9 to TRBJ2-3, with 9 nucleotides matching TRBD1. Looked up from germline, CDR1 is SGDLS and CDR2 is YYNGEE. J lost 0 bases, V lost 4 bases, and 3 bases had no gene match. This CDR3 is 15 amino acids long. Here the CDR3 DNA reads TGTGCCAGCAGCCTACAGGGGGCAAGCACAGATACGCAGTATTTT. Its protein is CASSLQGASTDTQYF.

The chain is built from TRBV6-5 and TRBJ2-5; a possible D gene is TRBD1 (6 bases). This CDR3 has 15 residues. Germline CDR1 reads MNHEY; CDR2 reads SVGAGI. The V and J ends lost 4 bases and 1 base respectively, with 13 bases between them. As DNA, the CDR3 is TGTGCCAGCAGTTCGGACAGCGTGCTCCAAGAGACCCAGTACTTC. Amino acid sequence: CASSSDSVLQETQYF.

The chain is built from TRBV29-1 and TRBJ1-1, with 10 bases matching TRBD1. The CDR3 contains 11 residues. J gave up 12 bases and V 3 bases, and 4 bases lay outside the gene matches. CDR1 and CDR2 from the germline V gene are SQVTM and ANQGSEA. CDR3 sequence: CSVETDRGTFF. DNA for the CDR3: TGCAGCGTTGAGACGGACAGGGGGACTTTCTTT.

As to this clone: A junction boundary mismatches the germline segment, possibly from a read error. This chain uses TRBV19 with TRBJ1-5; TRBD1 is a possible D gene (6 bases). This CDR3 contains 17 residues. CDR1 and CDR2 from the germline V gene are LNHDA and SQIVND (reference sequence). This chain's CDR3 is CASSVEPRQASNQPQHF. As DNA, the CDR3 is TGTGCCAGTAGTGTAGAACCCAGACAGGCTAGCAATCAGCCCCAGCATTTT.